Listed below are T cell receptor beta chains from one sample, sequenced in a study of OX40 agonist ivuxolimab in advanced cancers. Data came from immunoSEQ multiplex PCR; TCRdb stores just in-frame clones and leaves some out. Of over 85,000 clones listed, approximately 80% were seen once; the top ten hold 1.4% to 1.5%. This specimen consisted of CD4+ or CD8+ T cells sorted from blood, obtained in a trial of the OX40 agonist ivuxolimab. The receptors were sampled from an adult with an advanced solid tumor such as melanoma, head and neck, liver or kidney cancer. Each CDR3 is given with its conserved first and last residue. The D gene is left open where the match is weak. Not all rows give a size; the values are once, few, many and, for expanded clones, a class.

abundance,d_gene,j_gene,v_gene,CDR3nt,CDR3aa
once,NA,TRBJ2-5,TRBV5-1,TGCGCCAGCAGCTTAGGACAGTTGCACCAAGAGACCCAGTACTTC,CASSLGQLHQETQYF
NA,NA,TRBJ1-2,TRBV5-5,TGTGCCAGCAGCTTGGCTGCCAGATCTAACTATGGCTACACCTTC,CASSLAARSNYGYTF
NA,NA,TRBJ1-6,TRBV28,TGTGCCAGCAGTAGTATGGGGGGGACGAGTTCACCCCTCCACTTT,CASSSMGGTSSPLHF
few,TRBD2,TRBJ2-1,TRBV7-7,TGTGCCAGCAGCCCAGCGGGATTTAGCGGGAGAGTGAATGAGCAGTTCTTC,CASSPAGFSGRVNEQFF
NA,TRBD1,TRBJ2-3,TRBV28,TGTGCCACTCGGACAGGAACGAGCACAGATACGCAGTATTTT,CATRTGTSTDTQYF
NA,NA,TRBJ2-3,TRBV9,TGTGCCAGCAGCTTGTCGCCGGGACCCCTCGGCCGACGTCGTACGCAGTATTTT,CASSLSPGPLGRRRTQYF
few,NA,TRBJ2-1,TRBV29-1,TGCAGCGTTGGTAATGCCGGGACCAATGAGCAGTTCTTC,CSVGNAGTNEQFF
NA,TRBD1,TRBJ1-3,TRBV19,TGTGCCAGTATCGACAGGGTTGGAAACACCATATATTTT,CASIDRVGNTIYF
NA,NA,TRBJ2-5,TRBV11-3,TGTGCCAGCAGCCCCGGCCAGGGGATCCAAGAGACCCAGTACTTC,CASSPGQGIQETQYF
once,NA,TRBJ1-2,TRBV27,TGTGCCAGCGGACATTCGGGTTATGGCTACACCTTC,CASGHSGYGYTF
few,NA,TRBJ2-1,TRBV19,TGTGCCAGTAGGGGGTTGGAGGCCACCTACAATGAGCAGTTCTTC,CASRGLEATYNEQFF
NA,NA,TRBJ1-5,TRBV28,TGTGCCAGCAGTACCCAGGACGCCTCGGATCAGCCCCAGCATTTT,CASSTQDASDQPQHF
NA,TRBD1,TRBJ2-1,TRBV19,TGTGCCAGTAGTTCGACCGGGACAGGGTGGAGTGAGCAGTTCTTC,CASSSTGTGWSEQFF
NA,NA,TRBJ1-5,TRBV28,TGTGCCAGCAGTTTTTCGGGGGCAAGAAATCAGCCCCAGCATTTT,CASSFSGARNQPQHF
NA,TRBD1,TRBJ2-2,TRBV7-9,TGTGCCAGCACGCGGGACAGGACGAACACCGGGGAGCTGTTTTTT,CASTRDRTNTGELFF
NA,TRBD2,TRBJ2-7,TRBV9,TGTGCCAGCAGCGTAGAGTCTAGCGGGAGTCCCCTTTGGTTC,CASSVESSGSPLWF
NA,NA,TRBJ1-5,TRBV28,TGTGCCAGCAGGTTAACCTGGACCCAGCCCCAGCATTTT,CASRLTWTQPQHF
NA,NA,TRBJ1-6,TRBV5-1,TGCGCCAGCAGCTTGGTTCCAGGGAGCAATTCACCCCTCCACTTT,CASSLVPGSNSPLHF
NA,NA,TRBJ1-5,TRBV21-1,TGTGCCAGCAGCAAAGCGGGGGAAGGGGGGATAACTTCTGACAATCAGCCCCAGCATTTT,CASSKAGEGGITSDNQPQHF
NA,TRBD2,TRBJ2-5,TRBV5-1,TGCGCCAGCAGCAGGGGACTAGAGAGTCGAGAGACCCAGTACTTC,CASSRGLESRETQYF
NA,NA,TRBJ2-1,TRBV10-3,TGTGCCATCAGTGTTGAGGGGTACAATGAGCAGTTCTTC,CAISVEGYNEQFF
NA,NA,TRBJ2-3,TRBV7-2,TGTGCCAGCAGCTTAGGGCACCCTAGCGCCACAGATACGCAGTATTTT,CASSLGHPSATDTQYF
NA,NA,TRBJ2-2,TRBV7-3,TGTGCCAGCAGCTTAATGCGTTCGAACACCGGGGAGCTGTTTTTT,CASSLMRSNTGELFF
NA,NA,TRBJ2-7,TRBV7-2,TGTGCCAGCAGCTTAGGTGGGCGCTACGAGCAGTACTTC,CASSLGGRYEQYF
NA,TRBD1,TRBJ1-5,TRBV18,TGTGCCAGCTCACCAACCCGGGACAGGGTAGGACAGCCCCAGCATTTT,CASSPTRDRVGQPQHF
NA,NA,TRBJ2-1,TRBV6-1,TGTGCCACGCGACGCAACAATGAGCAGTTCTTC,CATRRNNEQFF
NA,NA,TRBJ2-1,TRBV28,TGTGCCAGCAGTTTGCCGCTAGCCTCCTACAATGAGCAGTTCTTC,CASSLPLASYNEQFF
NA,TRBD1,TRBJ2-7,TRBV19,TGTGCCAGTAGCCCTAAGACAGGGGCCTACGAGCAGTACTTC,CASSPKTGAYEQYF
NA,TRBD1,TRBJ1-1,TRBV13,TGTGCCAGCAGCCCAAGGACAGGGATCACTGAAGCTTTCTTT,CASSPRTGITEAFF
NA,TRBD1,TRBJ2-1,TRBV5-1,TGCGCCAGCAGCGCCGGGGACAGATATAATGAGCAGTTCTTC,CASSAGDRYNEQFF
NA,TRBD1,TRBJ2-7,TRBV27,TGTGCCAGCAGGGGACAGGGGGCCGGTGAGCAGTACTTC,CASRGQGAGEQYF
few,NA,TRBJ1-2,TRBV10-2,TGCGCCAGTCGAACAGGGCAAAACTATGGCTACACCTTC,CASRTGQNYGYTF
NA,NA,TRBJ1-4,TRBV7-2,TGTGCCAGCAGCCCAGACAGGAGAGCAACTAATGAAAAACTGTTTTTT,CASSPDRRATNEKLFF
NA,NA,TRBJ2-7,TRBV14,TGTGCCAGCAGCCAAGAGACGGGGCGTCATGGCGAGCAGTACTTC,CASSQETGRHGEQYF
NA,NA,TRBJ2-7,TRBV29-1,TGCAGCGTTGCCTTGACAGTCTACGAGCAGTACTTC,CSVALTVYEQYF
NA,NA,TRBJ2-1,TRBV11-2,TGTGCCAGCAGCTTAGAGCGGGCTGGTCCCCATGAGCAGTTCTTC,CASSLERAGPHEQFF
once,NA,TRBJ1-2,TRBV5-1,TGCGCCAGCAGCTTGGCCCGGCAGTCCAATGGCTACACCTTC,CASSLARQSNGYTF
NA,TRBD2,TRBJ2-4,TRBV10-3,TGTGCCATCAGCGACGGGACTAGCGGAAACATTCAGTACTTC,CAISDGTSGNIQYF
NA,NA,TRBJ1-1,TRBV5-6,TGTGCCAGCAGCTTTCGTCGGACAGTGAACACTGAAGCTTTCTTT,CASSFRRTVNTEAFF
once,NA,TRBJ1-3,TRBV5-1,TGCGCCAGCAGCTTGAGGGAGACTGGAAACACCATATATTTT,CASSLRETGNTIYF
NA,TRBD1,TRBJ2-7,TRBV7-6,TGTGCCAGCAGCTTTTCGGGACAGGGAAGTTACGAGCAGTACTTC,CASSFSGQGSYEQYF
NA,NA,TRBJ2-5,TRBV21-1,TGTGCCAGCACAGGGGGCGCAGAGACCCAGTACTTC,CASTGGAETQYF
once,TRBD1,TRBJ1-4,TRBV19,TGTGCCAGCAATAAAAAGAAGGGGGCGAATGAAAAACTGTTTTTT,CASNKKKGANEKLFF
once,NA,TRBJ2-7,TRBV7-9,TGTGCCAGCAGCCCCCTTTCCGAGCAGTACTTC,CASSPLSEQYF
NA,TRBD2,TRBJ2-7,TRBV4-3,TGCGCCAGCAGCCAAGAAGGCACTAGCGGGACCTACGAGCAGTACTTC,CASSQEGTSGTYEQYF
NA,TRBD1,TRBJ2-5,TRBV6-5,TGTGCCAGCAGTTACGGGACAGGATCCCAGTACTTC,CASSYGTGSQYF
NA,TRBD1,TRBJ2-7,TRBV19,TGTGCCAGAACCTTTTTACCGGGACAGGGAAACATCCAAAACGCGTACGAGCAGTACTTC,CARTFLPGQGNIQNAYEQYF
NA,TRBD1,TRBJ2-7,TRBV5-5,TGTGCCAGCACCACGTCAGCGGGGCCCCCCCTGGACAGGGGGACCTACGAGCAGTACTTC,CASTTSAGPPLDRGTYEQYF
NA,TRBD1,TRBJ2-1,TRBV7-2,TGTGCCAGCAGCTTAGGGAACAGGGGGTCGGGCAATGAGCAGTTCTTC,CASSLGNRGSGNEQFF
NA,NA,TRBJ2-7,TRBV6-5,TGTGCCAGCAGCCCGCAGGTGTACGAGCAGTACTTC,CASSPQVYEQYF
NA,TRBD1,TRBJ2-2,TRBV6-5,TGTGCCAGCAGTTCGGGCAGGGGGCGCACCGGGGAGCTGTTTTTT,CASSSGRGRTGELFF
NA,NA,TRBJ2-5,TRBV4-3,TGCGCCAGCAGCCAAGAGAGGGGTTCGGAGACCCAGTACTTC,CASSQERGSETQYF
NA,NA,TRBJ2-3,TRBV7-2,TGTGCCAGCAGCTTAGAGGGCAGAGGGGCAGATACGCAGTATTTT,CASSLEGRGADTQYF
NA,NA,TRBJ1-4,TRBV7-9,TGTGCCAGCAGCTCCTCCACGGGAATTCGGGAAAAACTGTTTTTT,CASSSSTGIREKLFF